A single sample is the source of the 17 T cell receptor beta chains below, sequenced in a study of blood T cell repertoires in COVID-19 (dated by TCRdb to 2018 to 2020). Library generation was performed with the immunoSEQ multiplex PCR assay. TCRdb carries this immuneACCESS record with in-frame sequences only. Its versions omit some clonotypes, under half of them owing to an unresolved V gene in the studies checked, with the rest unexplained. The sample has hundreds of thousands of clones on record, around 90% of them singletons. The ten largest clones add up to around 4.5% of the sample. The source material was PBMCs or T cells enriched from blood (not recorded which). The receptors stem from a woman aged 18-30 years with acute COVID-19.

The CDR3 DNA reads as TGTGCCAGAAGCCCACCGGGACTAGCGGGAGGGAACGAGCAGTACTTC. It encodes CARSPPGLAGGNEQYF. The chain recombines TRBV5-3 with TRBJ2-7, with 16 bases that match TRBD2. TRBV5-3 is identified as an open reading frame with a role that is uncertain. Trimming removed 4 bases from V and 5 bases from J; junction bases left unmatched: 6. There are 16 residues in the CDR3.

The CDR3 region has the DNA TGTGCCAGTAGTATGGGCCCAGTCGATGAGCAGTTCTTC. Protein product: CASSMGPVDEQFF. The V and J genes are TRBV19 and TRBJ2-1; D call uncertain. The ends were cut back, 3 bases at V and 8 bases at J, with 11 bases in the middle. CDR3 length: 13 amino acids. CDR1 and CDR2 (germline): LNHDA, SQIVND (reference sequence). The full variable domain, completed using reference TRBV19 and TRBJ2-1, is DGGITQSPKYLFRKEGQNVTLSCEQNLNHDAMYWYRQDPGQGLRLIYYSQIVNDFQKGDIAEGYSVSREKKESFPLTVTSAQKNPTAFYLCASSMGPVDEQFFGPGTRLTVL.

The rearrangement uses TRBV5-1 and TRBJ2-3, with TRBD2 identical over 12 bases. V was pared by 0 bases and J by 4 bases, with 3 bases of the junction left unmatched. Germline V gene lookup returns CDR1 SGHRS and CDR2 YFSETQ. CDR3 length equals 16 residues. CDR3 bases: TGCGCCAGCAGCTTGGCCCTAGCGGGAGGGCCAGATACGCAGTATTTT. Translating it yields CASSLALAGGPDTQYF.

For this clone: Within the sample, other DNA sequences also encode this same CDR3. The J gene is TRBJ2-3, the V gene TRBV5-1, with D perhaps matching TRBD2 (5 bases). The ends were cut back, 2 bases at V and 0 bases at J, with 7 bases in the middle. Germline V CDR1 and CDR2: SGHRS, YFSETQ. The CDR3 runs to 14 residues. The CDR3 bases are TGCGCCAGCAGCTTAACGGGAAGCACAGATACGCAGTATTTT. It specifies CASSLTGSTDTQYF.

The rearrangement links TRBV28 to TRBJ2-6, with 8 nucleotides matching TRBD1. Germline assignment: CDR1 MDHEN and CDR2 SYDVKM. The V gene end was trimmed by 5 bases and the J gene end by 0 bases; junction bases not matched to a gene: 6. The length of the CDR3 is 17 residues. The CDR3 here is CASSRTGFNSGANVLTF. The CDR3, as DNA: TGTGCCAGCAGTCGGACAGGGTTCAACTCTGGGGCCAACGTCCTGACTTTC.

The rearrangement joins TRBV7-9 to TRBJ1-1, with TRBD1 as a possible D gene (5 bases). Germline values: CDR1 SEHNR, CDR2 FQNEAQ (reference sequence). Trimming stripped 3 bases from V and 7 bases from J, with 12 bases between. The CDR3 consists of 13 residues. Written as DNA, the CDR3 is TGTGCCAGCAGCTTCACTACAGGAAATGAAGCTTTCTTT. Amino acid sequence: CASSFTTGNEAFF.

The V and J genes are TRBV6-5 and TRBJ2-1; tentatively, D is TRBD2 (6 bases). Germline values: CDR1 MNHEY, CDR2 SVGAGI. The CDR3 runs to 12 residues. V gave up 6 bases and J gave up 10 bases, with 13 bases separating them. This CDR3 is CASSQLGGEQFF. CDR3 nucleotide sequence: TGTGCCAGCAGCCAACTAGGAGGGGAGCAGTTCTTC.

The chain has TRBV28 and TRBJ1-2; 9 nucleotides align to TRBD1. V shed 6 bases, J shed 6 bases, and the junction held 8 bases outside the gene matches. CDR3 length: 14 residues. The germline V gene has CDR1 MDHEN and CDR2 SYDVKM. The CDR3 is CASSLTGGYDGYTF. The CDR3 DNA is TGTGCCAGCAGCCTGACAGGGGGTTATGATGGCTACACCTTC.

As DNA, the CDR3 is TGTGCCAGCAGCCAAGACCCACAGGGTTTCTATGGCTACACCTTC. This translates into CASSQDPQGFYGYTF. This chain links TRBV14 with TRBJ1-2, with D maybe TRBD1 (6 bases). Deletions cut 0 bases from V and 4 bases from J, with 12 bases between. This CDR3 is 15 amino acids long. Germline loops: CDR1 SGHDN, CDR2 FVKESK.

The chain has TRBV12-3 or TRBV12-4 and TRBJ2-3; tentative D call: TRBD2 (6 bases). The length of the CDR3 is 13 residues. V lost 6 bases, J lost 5 bases, and 12 bases lay in between. Here the CDR3 DNA reads TGTGCCAGCAGAGTAGCGGCGGAAGATACGCAGTATTTT. This translates into CASRVAAEDTQYF.

The rearrangement joins TRBV10-3 to TRBJ1-1, with TRBD1 as a possible D gene (5 bases). This CDR3 has 12 residues. In germline, CDR1 is ENHRY, CDR2 SYGVKD. Between the trimmed V and J ends, which lost 0 bases and 7 bases, there was a span of 6 bases. This chain's CDR3 is CAISESRDEAFF. The CDR3 DNA reads TGTGCCATCAGTGAGTCCAGGGATGAAGCTTTCTTT.

This rearrangement joins TRBV5-1 to TRBJ1-5, with TRBD1 identical over 8 bases. This CDR3 comprises 14 residues. Trimming removed 4 bases from V and 6 bases from J; junction bases left unmatched: 6. Looked up from germline, CDR1 is SGHRS and CDR2 is YFSETQ. The CDR3 DNA is TGCGCCAGCAGCCCCGGGACAGGCAGTCAGCCCCAGCATTTT. Amino acids: CASSPGTGSQPQHF.

The chain links TRBV19 to TRBJ2-7, with 9 positions matching TRBD1. Germline V gene lookup returns CDR1 LNHDA and CDR2 SQIVND (reference sequence). V gave up 7 bases and J gave up 0 bases; unmatched junction bases: 7. This CDR3 has 15 amino acids. In DNA, the CDR3 is TGTGCCAGTACCGCAGGGACAGGGAGCTCCTACGAGCAGTACTTC. It translates to CASTAGTGSSYEQYF. The full variable domain, rest sourced from reference TRBV19 and TRBJ2-7, is DGGITQSPKYLFRKEGQNVTLSCEQNLNHDAMYWYRQDPGQGLRLIYYSQIVNDFQKGDIAEGYSVSREKKESFPLTVTSAQKNPTAFYLCASTAGTGSSYEQYFGPGTRLTVT.

The chain has TRBV19 and TRBJ1-5; D perhaps matches TRBD1 (6 bases). Trimming removed 5 bases at V and 1 base at J, with 15 bases between. This CDR3 region has 16 residues. CDR1 and CDR2 from the germline V gene are LNHDA and SQIVND (reference sequence). The CDR3 loop reads CASSVQGKGSNQPQHF. CDR3 in DNA: TGTGCCAGTAGTGTTCAGGGGAAAGGCAGCAATCAGCCCCAGCATTTT. The full variable domain, completed using reference TRBV19 and TRBJ1-5, is DGGITQSPKYLFRKEGQNVTLSCEQNLNHDAMYWYRQDPGQGLRLIYYSQIVNDFQKGDIAEGYSVSREKKESFPLTVTSAQKNPTAFYLCASSVQGKGSNQPQHFGDGTRLSIL.

Comments on this clone: This same CDR3 is encoded by further DNA sequences in the sample. The DNA for the CDR3 is TGTGCCAGCAGTGAAGGGGCAGGCTATGGCTACACCTTC. As protein: CASSEGAGYGYTF. This chain joins TRBV2 and TRBJ1-2; D remains ambiguous. CDR3 size: 13 residues. The germline CDR1 and CDR2 sequences are SNHLY and FYNNEI. V was pared by 1 base and J by 4 bases, with 7 bases between. The whole variable domain, filled in from reference TRBV2 and TRBJ1-2, reads EPEVTQTPSHQVTQMGQEVILRCVPISNHLYFYWYRQILGQKVEFLVSFYNNEISEKSEIFDDQFSVERPDGSNFTLKIRSTKLEDSAMYFCASSEGAGYGYTFGSGTRLTVV.

This sequence joins TRBV27 and TRBJ1-6; D not resolved. Germline-derived CDR1 and CDR2 are MNHEY and SMNVEV (reference sequence). V lost 8 bases and J lost 0, with 17 bases in between. The CDR3 contains 17 residues. The CDR3 region has the DNA TGTGCCAGCTTCACTACGGGGTGGGACTCCTATAATTCACCCCTCCACTTT. Its protein product is CASFTTGWDSYNSPLHF.

CDR3 sequence (DNA): TGCGCCAGCAGCCAAGAGAGGAACGGGATCTATGGCTACACCTTC. Its translation is CASSQERNGIYGYTF. The chain is built from TRBV4-1 and TRBJ1-2; no firm D call. V lost 0 bases to trimming and J lost 4 bases, with 12 bases between them. Germline V gene data show CDR1 as MGHRA and CDR2 as YSYEKL. This CDR3 is built from 15 residues.